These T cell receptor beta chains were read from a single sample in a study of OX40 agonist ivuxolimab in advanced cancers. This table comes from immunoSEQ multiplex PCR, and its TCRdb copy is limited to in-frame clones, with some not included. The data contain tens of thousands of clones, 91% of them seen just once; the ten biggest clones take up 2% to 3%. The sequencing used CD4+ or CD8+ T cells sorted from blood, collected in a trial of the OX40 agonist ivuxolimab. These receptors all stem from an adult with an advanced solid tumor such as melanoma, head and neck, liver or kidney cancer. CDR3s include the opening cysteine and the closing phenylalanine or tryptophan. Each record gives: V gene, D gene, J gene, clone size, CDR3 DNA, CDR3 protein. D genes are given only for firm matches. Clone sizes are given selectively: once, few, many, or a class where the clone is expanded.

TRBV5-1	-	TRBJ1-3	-	TGCGCCAGCAGCTTGGCCGGGGGCTCTGGAAACACCATATATTTT	CASSLAGGSGNTIYF
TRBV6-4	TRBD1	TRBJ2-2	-	TGTGCCAGCAGTCCGGGACAGGGGAACACCGGGGAGCTGTTTTTT	CASSPGQGNTGELFF
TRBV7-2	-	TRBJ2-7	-	TGTGCCAGCAGCTTAGGTGGGAGTGGCTACGAGCAGTACTTC	CASSLGGSGYEQYF
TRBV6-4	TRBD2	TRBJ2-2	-	TGTGCCAGCAGTGACTTGGCGGGAGGGTACGGGGAGCTGTTTTTT	CASSDLAGGYGELFF
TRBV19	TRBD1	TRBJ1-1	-	TGTGCCAGTAGTATCGGGACAGGCGTTATGAACACTGAAGCTTTCTTT	CASSIGTGVMNTEAFF
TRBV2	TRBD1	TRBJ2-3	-	TGTGCCAGCGGCGGTGGGACAGGGGTAAGAGGAGATACGCAGTATTTT	CASGGGTGVRGDTQYF
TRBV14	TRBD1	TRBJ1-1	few	TGTGCCAGCAGCAGGGGACAGTTTAACACTGAAGCTTTCTTT	CASSRGQFNTEAFF
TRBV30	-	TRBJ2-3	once	TGTGCCTGGAGTGCCCTCATCTGGGGGGATACGCAGTATTTT	CAWSALIWGDTQYF
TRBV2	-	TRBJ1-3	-	TGTGCCAGCAATTTGGAAGGAAACACCATATATTTT	CASNLEGNTIYF
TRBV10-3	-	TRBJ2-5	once	TGTGCCATCAGTCGAGGGACTTACCAAGAGACCCAGTACTTC	CAISRGTYQETQYF